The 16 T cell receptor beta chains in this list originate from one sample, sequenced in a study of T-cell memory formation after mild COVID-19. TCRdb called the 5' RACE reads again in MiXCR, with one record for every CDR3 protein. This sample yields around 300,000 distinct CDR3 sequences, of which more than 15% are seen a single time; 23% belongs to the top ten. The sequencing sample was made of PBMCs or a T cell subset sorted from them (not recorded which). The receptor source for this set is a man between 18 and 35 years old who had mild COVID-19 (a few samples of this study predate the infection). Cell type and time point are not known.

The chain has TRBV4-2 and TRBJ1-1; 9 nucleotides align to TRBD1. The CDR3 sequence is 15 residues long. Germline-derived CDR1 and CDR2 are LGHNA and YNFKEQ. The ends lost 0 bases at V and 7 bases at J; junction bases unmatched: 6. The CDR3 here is CASSQDAQGAGEAFF. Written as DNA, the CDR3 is TGTGCCAGCAGCCAAGATGCACAGGGGGCTGGTGAAGCTTTCTTT.

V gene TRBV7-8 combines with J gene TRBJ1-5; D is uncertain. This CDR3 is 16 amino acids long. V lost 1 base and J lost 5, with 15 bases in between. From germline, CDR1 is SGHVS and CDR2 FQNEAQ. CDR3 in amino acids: CASSLGGNPRDQPQHF. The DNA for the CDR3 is TGTGCCAGCAGCTTAGGGGGTAATCCGAGGGATCAGCCCCAGCATTTT.

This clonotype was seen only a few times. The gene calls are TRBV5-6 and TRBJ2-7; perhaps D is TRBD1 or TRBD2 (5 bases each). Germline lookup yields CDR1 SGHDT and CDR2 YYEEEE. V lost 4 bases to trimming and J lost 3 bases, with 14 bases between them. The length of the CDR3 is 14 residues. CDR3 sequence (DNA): TGTGCCAGCAGCGGGACGGAGAAGCTCTACGAGCAGTACGTC. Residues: CASSGTEKLYEQYV.

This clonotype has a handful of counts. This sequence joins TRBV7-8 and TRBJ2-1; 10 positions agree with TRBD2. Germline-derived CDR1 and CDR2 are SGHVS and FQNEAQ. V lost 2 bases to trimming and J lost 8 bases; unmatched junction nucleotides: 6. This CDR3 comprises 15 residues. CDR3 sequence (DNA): TGTGCCAGCAGCTTACTTAGCGGGGGGCCCTATGAGCAGTTCTTC. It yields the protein CASSLLSGGPYEQFF.

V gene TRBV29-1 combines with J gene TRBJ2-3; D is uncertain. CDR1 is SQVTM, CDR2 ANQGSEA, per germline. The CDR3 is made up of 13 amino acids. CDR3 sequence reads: CSVGPASTDTQYF. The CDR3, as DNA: TGCAGTGTAGGTCCGGCTAGCACAGATACGCAGTATTTT.

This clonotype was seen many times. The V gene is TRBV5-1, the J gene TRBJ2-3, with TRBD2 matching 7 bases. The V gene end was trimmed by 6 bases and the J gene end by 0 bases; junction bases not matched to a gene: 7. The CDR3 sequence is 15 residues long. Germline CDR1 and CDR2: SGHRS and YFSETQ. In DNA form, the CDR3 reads TGCGCCAGCACCGACCGGCGGGGGAGCACAGATACGCAGTATTTT. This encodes CASTDRRGSTDTQYF.

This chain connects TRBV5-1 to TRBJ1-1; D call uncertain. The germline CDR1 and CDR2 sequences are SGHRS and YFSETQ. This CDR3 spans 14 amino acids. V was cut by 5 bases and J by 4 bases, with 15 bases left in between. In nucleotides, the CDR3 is TGCGCCAGCAGAAACGTAGATCGGCTCACTGAAGCTTTCTTT. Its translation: CASRNVDRLTEAFF.

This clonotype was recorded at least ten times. CDR3 sequence: CASSLVAPGEQYF. The CDR3 DNA reads as TGTGCCAGCAGTTTAGTCGCGCCAGGCGAGCAGTACTTC. V is TRBV12-3 or TRBV12-4 and J is TRBJ2-7; no definite D call. This CDR3 spans 13 amino acids. Deletions cut 1 base from V and 6 bases from J, with 10 bases between.

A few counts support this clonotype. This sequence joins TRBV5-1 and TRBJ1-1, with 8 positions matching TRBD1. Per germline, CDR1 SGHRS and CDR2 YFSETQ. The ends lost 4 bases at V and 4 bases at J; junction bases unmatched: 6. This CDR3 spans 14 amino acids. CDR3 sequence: CASSQGAQGTEAFF. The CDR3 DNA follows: TGCGCCAGCAGCCAGGGGGCGCAAGGCACTGAAGCTTTCTTT.

CDR3 DNA: TGCAGCGCATTTACAGGGCTCGGGGGCTACACCTTC. This sequence encodes CSAFTGLGGYTF. This chain connects TRBV29-1 to TRBJ1-2; possible D gene TRBD1, 6 bases. Trimming removed 7 bases from V and 8 bases from J, with 17 bases in between. CDR1 and CDR2 (germline): SQVTM, ANQGSEA. This CDR3 is 12 amino acids long.

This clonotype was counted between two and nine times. The CDR3 sequence is CASSQEKSGRVLNEQFF. Here the CDR3 DNA reads TGTGCCAGCAGCCAAGAAAAGTCGGGAAGGGTCCTCAATGAGCAGTTCTTC. The chain joins TRBV14 to TRBJ2-1, with D possibly being TRBD2 (5 bases). The V end was cut by 0 bases, the J end by 6 bases, with 18 bases between. The CDR3 is 17 amino acids. Germline-derived CDR1 and CDR2 are SGHDN and FVKESK.

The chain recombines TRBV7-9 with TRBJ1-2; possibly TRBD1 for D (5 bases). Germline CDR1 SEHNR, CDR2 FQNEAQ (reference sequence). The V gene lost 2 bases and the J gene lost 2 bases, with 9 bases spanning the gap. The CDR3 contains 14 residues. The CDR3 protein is CASSLRGMNYGYTF. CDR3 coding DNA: TGTGCCAGCAGCTTACGGGGGATGAACTATGGCTACACCTTC.

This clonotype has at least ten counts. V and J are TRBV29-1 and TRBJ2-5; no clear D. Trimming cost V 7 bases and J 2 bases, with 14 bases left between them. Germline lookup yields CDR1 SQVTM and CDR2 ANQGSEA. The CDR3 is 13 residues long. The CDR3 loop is CSAVRGGQETQYF. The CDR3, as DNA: TGCAGCGCCGTTCGCGGCGGTCAAGAGACCCAGTACTTC.

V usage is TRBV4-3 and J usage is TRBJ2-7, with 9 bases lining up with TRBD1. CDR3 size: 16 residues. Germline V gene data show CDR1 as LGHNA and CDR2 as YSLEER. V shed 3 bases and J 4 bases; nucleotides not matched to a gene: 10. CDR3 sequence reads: CASSQGTGKGQYEQYF. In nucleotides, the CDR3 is TGCGCCAGCAGCCAGGGGACAGGGAAAGGACAATACGAGCAGTACTTC.

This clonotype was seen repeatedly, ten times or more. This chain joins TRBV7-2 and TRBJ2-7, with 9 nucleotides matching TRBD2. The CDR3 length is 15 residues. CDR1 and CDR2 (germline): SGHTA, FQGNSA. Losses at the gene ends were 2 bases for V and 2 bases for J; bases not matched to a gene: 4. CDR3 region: CASSLQRGAPYEQYV. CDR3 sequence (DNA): TGTGCCAGCAGCTTACAGCGGGGGGCTCCCTACGAGCAGTACGTC.

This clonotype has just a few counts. CDR3 nucleotide sequence: TGTGCCAGCAGCCAAGATCTGGGCAGGGAGCAGTTCTTC. The encoded protein is CASSQDLGREQFF. The chain uses TRBV4-2 and TRBJ2-1, with unresolved D. The V and J ends lost 0 bases and 10 bases respectively, with 10 bases between them. In germline, CDR1 is LGHNA, CDR2 YNFKEQ. CDR3 length: 13 amino acids.